Listed below are T cell receptor beta chains from one sample, sequenced in a study of human T cells and chemical hapten exposure. TCRdb called the RACE reads again in MiXCR, with one record for every CDR3 protein. The data show roughly 180,000 distinct CDR3 sequences, with under 25% seen just once and under 8.5% held by the top ten. The sequencing used whole blood, collected in connection with sensitization to the hapten diphenylcyclopropenone (DPC). The source is a woman between 50 and 59 years old with alopecia areata. Some clones in this sample may be carry-over from other donors' samples. Each CDR3 is given with its conserved first and last residue. A D gene is named only where the DNA matches it firmly. Clone size appears in some rows only: once, few, many, or a class for an expanded clone.

D: -
V: TRBV11-2
J: TRBJ2-2
size: -
DNA: TGTGCCAGCAGCTCCTCCAGGGTTCCCGGGGAGCTGTTTTTT
CDR3: CASSSSRVPGELFF

D: TRBD1
V: TRBV2
J: TRBJ2-1
size: -
DNA: TGTGCCAGCAGTCCGAACACAGGGGTCTACAATGAGCAGTTCTTC
CDR3: CASSPNTGVYNEQFF

D: TRBD2
V: TRBV5-1
J: TRBJ2-1
size: -
DNA: TGCGCCAGCAGCCCCGAGGGACTAGCGGGAAATGAGCAGTTCTTC
CDR3: CASSPEGLAGNEQFF

D: TRBD2
V: TRBV12-5
J: TRBJ2-2
size: many
DNA: TGTGCTAGTGGTTTGTTAGCGGGAGGCCCTAACACCGGGGAGCTGTTTTTT
CDR3: CASGLLAGGPNTGELFF

D: -
V: TRBV29-1
J: TRBJ2-7
size: few
DNA: TGCAGCGCGACTGACAGGACTGGCTACGAGCAGTACTTC
CDR3: CSATDRTGYEQYF

D: -
V: TRBV3-1
J: TRBJ2-5
size: -
DNA: TGTGCCAGCAGCCAAGAGCTTACTCAAGAGACCCAGTACTTC
CDR3: CASSQELTQETQYF

D: -
V: TRBV20-1
J: TRBJ1-1
size: -
DNA: TGCAGTGCTAGAGTTGGTGGGAGCACTGAAGCTTTCTTT
CDR3: CSARVGGSTEAFF

D: TRBD2
V: TRBV27
J: TRBJ2-7
size: -
DNA: TGTGCCAGCAGTCCAACTAGGCTAGCGGGACTGCTATACGAGCAGTACTTC
CDR3: CASSPTRLAGLLYEQYF

D: -
V: TRBV7-2
J: TRBJ2-1
size: -
DNA: TGTGCCAGCAGCCTACCCCTAGGGTCCTACAATGAGCAGTTCTTC
CDR3: CASSLPLGSYNEQFF

D: -
V: TRBV20-1
J: TRBJ1-3
size: -
DNA: TGCAGTGGTCCGGGAGCTCTCTCTGGAAACACCATATATTTT
CDR3: CSGPGALSGNTIYF

D: TRBD1
V: TRBV27
J: TRBJ1-2
size: few
DNA: TGTGCCAGCAGTTCACAGGGGGCTCTTGGCTACACCTTC
CDR3: CASSSQGALGYTF

D: -
V: TRBV24-1
J: TRBJ1-2
size: -
DNA: TGTGCCACCAGTGATTCCTCACAGAGAGTCAACTATGGCTACACCTTC
CDR3: CATSDSSQRVNYGYTF

D: TRBD2
V: TRBV20-1
J: TRBJ2-2
size: once
DNA: TGCAGTGCTAGAGATCGCGTAGCGGGGGGAACCGGGGAGCTGTTTTTT
CDR3: CSARDRVAGGTGELFF

D: -
V: TRBV7-2
J: TRBJ2-5
size: few
DNA: TGTGCCAGCAGCTTAGACTTTGGGCAGGGGCTTGAGACCCAGTACTTC
CDR3: CASSLDFGQGLETQYF

D: TRBD1
V: TRBV5-1
J: TRBJ1-1
size: -
DNA: TGCGCCAGCAGCTTCCAGGGGGAAAAGACTGAAGCTTTCTTT
CDR3: CASSFQGEKTEAFF

D: TRBD2
V: TRBV20-1
J: TRBJ2-1
size: -
DNA: TGCAGTGCTAGAGCGGCCTGGGGGGGACTAGCGGGACGAAATGAGCAGTTCTTC
CDR3: CSARAAWGGLAGRNEQFF

D: -
V: TRBV18
J: TRBJ2-2
size: -
DNA: TGTGCCAGCTCACCATACAGGGAGAACACCGGGGAGCTGTTTTTT
CDR3: CASSPYRENTGELFF

D: -
V: TRBV11-2
J: TRBJ2-5
size: many
DNA: TGTGCCAGCAGCTTATTACCTAGTGCAGAGACCCAGTACTTC
CDR3: CASSLLPSAETQYF

D: TRBD1
V: TRBV12-3/TRBV12-4
J: TRBJ1-5
size: -
DNA: TGTGCCAGCAGCAGACAGGGGGTACGCAATCAGCCCCAGCATTTT
CDR3: CASSRQGVRNQPQHF

D: -
V: TRBV12-3/TRBV12-4
J: TRBJ1-2
size: -
DNA: TGTGCCAGCAGTTTATCCGGAGAGGGTGGCTACACCTTC
CDR3: CASSLSGEGGYTF

D: -
V: TRBV2
J: TRBJ2-2
size: -
DNA: TGTGCCAGCAGTGAACCTACGCCGGGACTCCTCCAGGGAGCCGGGGAGCTGTTTTTT
CDR3: CASSEPTPGLLQGAGELFF

D: TRBD1
V: TRBV4-2
J: TRBJ2-7
size: -
DNA: TGTGCCAGCAGCCAAACAGGGGGCGCGGGACAGCTCGATGTCTACGAGCAGTACTTC
CDR3: CASSQTGGAGQLDVYEQYF

D: -
V: TRBV20-1
J: TRBJ1-5
size: few
DNA: TGCAGTGCTATGGTCCGGCGCGGCAATCAGCCCCAGCATTTT
CDR3: CSAMVRRGNQPQHF

D: -
V: TRBV4-1
J: TRBJ2-1
size: -
DNA: TGCGCCAGCAGCCAACTCCCCGCGGCCACCCACTACAATGAGCAGTTCTTC
CDR3: CASSQLPAATHYNEQFF

D: -
V: TRBV10-1
J: TRBJ2-1
size: few
DNA: TGCGCCAGCAGTGAGTGGCGGGAAAATGAGCAGTTCTTC
CDR3: CASSEWRENEQFF

D: TRBD1
V: TRBV18
J: TRBJ2-1
size: -
DNA: TGTGCCAGCTCCATGGGACAGGTAAACAATGAGCAGTTCTTC
CDR3: CASSMGQVNNEQFF

D: -
V: TRBV12-3/TRBV12-4
J: TRBJ2-1
size: -
DNA: TGTGCCAGCAGTTTGACGGGAGAGGTCAATGAGCAGTTCTTC
CDR3: CASSLTGEVNEQFF

D: -
V: TRBV7-6
J: TRBJ2-5
size: -
DNA: TGTGCCAGCAGCCTAAGACAGGGAGGAGAGACCCAGTACTTC
CDR3: CASSLRQGGETQYF

D: -
V: TRBV14
J: TRBJ2-5
size: -
DNA: TGTGCCAGCAGCCCCAAAGCAGAGACCCAGTACTTC
CDR3: CASSPKAETQYF

D: -
V: TRBV20-1
J: TRBJ2-5
size: many
DNA: TGCAGTGCTGGGGGCGACAAGTACCAAGAGACCCAGTACTTC
CDR3: CSAGGDKYQETQYF

D: -
V: TRBV7-9
J: TRBJ2-1
size: -
DNA: TGTGCCAGCAGCTTATTTGTCGGTGAGCAGTTCTTC
CDR3: CASSLFVGEQFF

D: TRBD2
V: TRBV11-2
J: TRBJ2-2
size: -
DNA: TGTGCCAGCAGCTTAGATCACGGGATGGCGGGAGTCTCTGGGGAGCTGTTTTTT
CDR3: CASSLDHGMAGVSGELFF

D: -
V: TRBV3-1
J: TRBJ2-5
size: few
DNA: TGTGCCAGCAGCCCTAGGGCCGGGCAGGGTCGAGAGACCCAGTACTTC
CDR3: CASSPRAGQGRETQYF

D: TRBD2
V: TRBV30
J: TRBJ2-1
size: few
DNA: TGTGCCTGGAGCGGGACTAGCGGGAGCGCTATGCAGTTCTTC
CDR3: CAWSGTSGSAMQFF

D: -
V: TRBV10-1
J: TRBJ2-5
size: -
DNA: TGCGCCAGCAGTGAGACCAGGGCTGGGGAGACCCAGTACTTC
CDR3: CASSETRAGETQYF

D: TRBD1
V: TRBV25-1
J: TRBJ2-1
size: few
DNA: TGTGCCAGCAGTGAGAATTGGAGACAGGGCGCGACTAATGAGCAGTTCTTC
CDR3: CASSENWRQGATNEQFF

D: -
V: TRBV21-1
J: TRBJ2-2
size: few
DNA: TGTGCCAGCAGCCCTCCGGAACACACCGGGGAGCTGTTTTTT
CDR3: CASSPPEHTGELFF

D: TRBD1
V: TRBV19
J: TRBJ1-5
size: few
DNA: TGTGCCAGTAGTAGCACAGGGGGCGCGGGGCAGCCCCAGCATTTT
CDR3: CASSSTGGAGQPQHF

D: -
V: TRBV20-1
J: TRBJ1-5
size: few
DNA: TGCAGTGCTCAGACAGAGGGGGATCAGCCCCAGCATTTT
CDR3: CSAQTEGDQPQHF

D: -
V: TRBV7-2
J: TRBJ2-1
size: many
DNA: TGTGCCAGCAGCTTAACGATCGGCGGGGCCTACAATGAGCAGTTCTTC
CDR3: CASSLTIGGAYNEQFF

D: TRBD2
V: TRBV6-5
J: TRBJ2-1
size: few
DNA: TGTGCCAGCAGTCCGTTAGCGGGAAACTCCTACAATGAGCAGTTCTTC
CDR3: CASSPLAGNSYNEQFF

D: TRBD2
V: TRBV7-8
J: TRBJ2-3
size: -
DNA: TGTGCCAGCAGCTTATGGTCTAGCGGCAGCACAGATACGCAGTATTTT
CDR3: CASSLWSSGSTDTQYF

D: -
V: TRBV18
J: TRBJ1-1
size: -
DNA: TGTGCCAGCTCACCACCGGGAAGGAACACTGAAGCTTTCTTT
CDR3: CASSPPGRNTEAFF

D: -
V: TRBV6-5
J: TRBJ2-5
size: -
DNA: TGTGCCAGCAGACCCCTCTCGATGGTCGAGCAAGAGACCCAGTACTTC
CDR3: CASRPLSMVEQETQYF

D: -
V: TRBV12-5
J: TRBJ1-1
size: -
DNA: TGTGCTAGTGGACCCCCCGTGAACACTGAAGCTTTCTTT
CDR3: CASGPPVNTEAFF

D: -
V: TRBV7-3
J: TRBJ2-5
size: many
DNA: TGTGCCAGCAGCTTAACGGGGCGGCGTATCCAAGAGACCCAGTACTTC
CDR3: CASSLTGRRIQETQYF

D: -
V: TRBV10-3
J: TRBJ2-2
size: few
DNA: TGTGCCATCGGGCCCTCCCCCGGGGAGCTGTTTTTT
CDR3: CAIGPSPGELFF

D: TRBD2
V: TRBV5-1
J: TRBJ2-5
size: few
DNA: TGCGCCAGCACCCCGAGTGAGGCGGGAGTCGGGGAGACCCAGTACTTC
CDR3: CASTPSEAGVGETQYF

D: TRBD2
V: TRBV20-1
J: TRBJ2-3
size: -
DNA: TGCAGCGAGACATTAGCGGGCAGCACAGATACGCAGTATTTT
CDR3: CSETLAGSTDTQYF

D: -
V: TRBV18
J: TRBJ1-3
size: -
DNA: TGTGCCAGCTCACCACTCCCCCCAACAGGGAGCTCTGGAAACACCATATATTTT
CDR3: CASSPLPPTGSSGNTIYF

D: -
V: TRBV20-1
J: TRBJ2-1
size: -
DNA: TGCAGTGCCCCACTAGTCGGCAATGAGCAGTTCTTC
CDR3: CSAPLVGNEQFF

D: -
V: TRBV25-1
J: TRBJ1-5
size: few
DNA: TGTGCCAGCAGTGGGGGGTGGGGAGAGCAGCCCCAGCATTTT
CDR3: CASSGGWGEQPQHF

D: TRBD1
V: TRBV6-6
J: TRBJ1-2
size: -
DNA: TGTGCCAGCAGGGCACAGGGGAGTAACTATGGCTACACCTTC
CDR3: CASRAQGSNYGYTF